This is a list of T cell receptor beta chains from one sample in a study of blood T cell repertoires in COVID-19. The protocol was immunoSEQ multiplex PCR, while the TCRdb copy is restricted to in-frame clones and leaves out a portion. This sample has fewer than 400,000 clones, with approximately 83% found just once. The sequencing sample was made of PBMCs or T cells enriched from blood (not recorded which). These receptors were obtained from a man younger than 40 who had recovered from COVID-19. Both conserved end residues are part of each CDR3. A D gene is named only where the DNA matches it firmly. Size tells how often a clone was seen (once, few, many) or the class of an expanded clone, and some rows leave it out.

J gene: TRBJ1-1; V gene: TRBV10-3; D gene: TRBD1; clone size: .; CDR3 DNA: TGTGCCACCACCGACAGGGGGCTTTCAAGCACTGAAGCTTTCTTT; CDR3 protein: CATTDRGLSSTEAFF
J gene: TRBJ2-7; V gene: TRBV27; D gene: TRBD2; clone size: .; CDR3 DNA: TGTGCCAGCAGTTCTACTAGCGGCGGAACCTACGAGCAGTACTTC; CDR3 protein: CASSSTSGGTYEQYF
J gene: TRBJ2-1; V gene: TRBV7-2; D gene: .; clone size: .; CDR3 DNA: TGTGCCAGCAGCTATGGGGGCCAGGGCTATAAGCAGTTCTTC; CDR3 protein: CASSYGGQGYKQFF
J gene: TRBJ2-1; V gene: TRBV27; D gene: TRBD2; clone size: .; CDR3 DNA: TGTGCCAGCAATTGGGGCGGACTAGCGGGAGCAAACAATGAGCAGTTCTTC; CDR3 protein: CASNWGGLAGANNEQFF
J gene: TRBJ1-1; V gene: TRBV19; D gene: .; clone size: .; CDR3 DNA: TGTGCCAGTAGTACCCGATCGGGGTTGAACACTGAAGCTTTCTTT; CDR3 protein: CASSTRSGLNTEAFF
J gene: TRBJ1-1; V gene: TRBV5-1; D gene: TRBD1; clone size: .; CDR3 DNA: TGCGCCAGCAGCACGGACAGGGACACTGAAGCTTTCTTT; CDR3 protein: CASSTDRDTEAFF
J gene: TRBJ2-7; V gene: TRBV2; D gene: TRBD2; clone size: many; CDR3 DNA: TGTGCCAGCAGGACTAGCGGGGGGGCCGACTCCTACGAGCAGTACTTC; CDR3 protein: CASRTSGGADSYEQYF
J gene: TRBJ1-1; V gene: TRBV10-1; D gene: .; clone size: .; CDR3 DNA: TGCGCCAGCACGGGGTACACTGAAGCTTTTTTT; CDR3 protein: CASTGYTEAFF
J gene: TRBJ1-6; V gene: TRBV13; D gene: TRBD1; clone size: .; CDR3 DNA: TGTGCCAGCAGTTACGGGACAGGGGATTCACCCCTCCACTTT; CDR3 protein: CASSYGTGDSPLHF
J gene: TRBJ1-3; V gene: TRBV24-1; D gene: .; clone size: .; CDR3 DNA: TGTGCCACCAGTGATACCAGGGGAAACACCATATATTTT; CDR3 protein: CATSDTRGNTIYF
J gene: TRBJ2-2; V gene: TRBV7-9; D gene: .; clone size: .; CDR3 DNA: TGTGCCAGCAGCCTAGAACTAGCAGCTGGGGAGCTGTTTTTT; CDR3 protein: CASSLELAAGELFF
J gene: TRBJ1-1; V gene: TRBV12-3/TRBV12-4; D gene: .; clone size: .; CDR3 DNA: TGTGCCCGTACAGGCGGGAACACTGAAGCTTTCTTT; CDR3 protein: CARTGGNTEAFF
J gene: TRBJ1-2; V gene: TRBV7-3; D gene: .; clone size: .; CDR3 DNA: TGTGCCAGCAGCTCTTACACCCTCAGGGAAGATGGCTACACCTTC; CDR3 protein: CASSSYTLREDGYTF
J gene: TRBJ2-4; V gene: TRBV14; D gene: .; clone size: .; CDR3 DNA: TGTGCCAGCAGCCAGACGACATATGGCATTCAGTACTTC; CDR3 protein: CASSQTTYGIQYF
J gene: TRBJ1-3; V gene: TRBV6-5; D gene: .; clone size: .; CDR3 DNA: TGTGCCAGCACGAGCCTCTCTGGAAACACCATATATTTT; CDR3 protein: CASTSLSGNTIYF
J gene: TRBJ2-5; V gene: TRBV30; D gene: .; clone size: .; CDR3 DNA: TGTGCCTGGAGTTCAGGGCCCAAAGAGACCCAGTACTTC; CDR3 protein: CAWSSGPKETQYF
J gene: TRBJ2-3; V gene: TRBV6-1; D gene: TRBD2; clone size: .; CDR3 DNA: TGTGCCAGCAGTGTACGACGGGGGGGGTCCACAGATACGCAGTATTTT; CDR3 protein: CASSVRRGGSTDTQYF
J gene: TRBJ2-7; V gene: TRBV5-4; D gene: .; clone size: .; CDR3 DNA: TGTGCCAGCAGCTCTTGGACAGCCCCCTACGAGCAGTACTTC; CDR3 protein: CASSSWTAPYEQYF
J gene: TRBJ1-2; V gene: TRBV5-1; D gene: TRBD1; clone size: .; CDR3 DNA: TGCGCCAGCAGCTTTGGACAGGGGGGTCTCGACTATGGCTACACCTTC; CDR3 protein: CASSFGQGGLDYGYTF
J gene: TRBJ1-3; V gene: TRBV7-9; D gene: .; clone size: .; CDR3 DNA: TGTGCCAGCAGCAGCTATCTCTCTGGAAACACCATATATTTT; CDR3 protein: CASSSYLSGNTIYF
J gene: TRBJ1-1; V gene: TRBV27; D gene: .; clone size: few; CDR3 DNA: TGTGCCAGCTCCCCAGGGGAGTTGACTGAAGCTTTCTTT; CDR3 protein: CASSPGELTEAFF
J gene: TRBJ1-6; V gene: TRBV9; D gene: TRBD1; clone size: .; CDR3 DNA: TGTGCCAGCAGCCTCGGGCTGGGACAGTATAATTCACCCCTCCACTTT; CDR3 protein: CASSLGLGQYNSPLHF
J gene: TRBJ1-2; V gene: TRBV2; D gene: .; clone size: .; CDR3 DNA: TGTGCCAGCACTCCCCGGGGATTCTATGGCTACACCTTC; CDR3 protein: CASTPRGFYGYTF
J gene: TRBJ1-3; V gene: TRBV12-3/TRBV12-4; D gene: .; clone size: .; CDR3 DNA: TGTGCCAGCAGTTTAATTCAGGGAAACACCATATATTTT; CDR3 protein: CASSLIQGNTIYF
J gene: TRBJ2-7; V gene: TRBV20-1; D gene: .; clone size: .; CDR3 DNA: TGCAGTGCTAGTATGGGGGACAAACTATCTTACGAGCAGTACTTC; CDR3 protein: CSASMGDKLSYEQYF
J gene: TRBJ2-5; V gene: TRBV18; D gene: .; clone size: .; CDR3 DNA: TGTGCCAGCTCACCGGAGGAGACCCAGTACTTC; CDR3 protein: CASSPEETQYF
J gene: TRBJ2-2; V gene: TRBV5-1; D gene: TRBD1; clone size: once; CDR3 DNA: TGCGCCAGCAGCTCCAGACAGGGGGACACCGGGGAGCTGTTTTTT; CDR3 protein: CASSSRQGDTGELFF
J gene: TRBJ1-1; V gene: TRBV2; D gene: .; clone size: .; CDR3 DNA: TGTGCCAGCAGTGAAGGGTTGGGCAGACCGAACACTGAAGCTTTCTTT; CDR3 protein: CASSEGLGRPNTEAFF
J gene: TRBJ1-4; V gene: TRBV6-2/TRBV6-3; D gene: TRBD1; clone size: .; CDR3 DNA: TGTGCCAGCAGTTACTCGACAGGGGGCGCAAGTGAAAAACTGTTTTTT; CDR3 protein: CASSYSTGGASEKLFF
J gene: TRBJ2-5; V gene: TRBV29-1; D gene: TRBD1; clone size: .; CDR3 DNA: TGCAGCGTCCCTCAGGGGGCGAAAGAGACCCAGTACTTC; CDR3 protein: CSVPQGAKETQYF
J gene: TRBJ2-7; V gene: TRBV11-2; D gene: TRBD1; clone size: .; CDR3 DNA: TGTGCCAGCAGCTTAGACCAGGGGGCATGGCACGAGCAGTACTTC; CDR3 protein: CASSLDQGAWHEQYF
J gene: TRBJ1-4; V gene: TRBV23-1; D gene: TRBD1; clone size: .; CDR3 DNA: TGCGCCAACAACGGACAGGGAGCTGAAAAACTGTTTTTT; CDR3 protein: CANNGQGAEKLFF
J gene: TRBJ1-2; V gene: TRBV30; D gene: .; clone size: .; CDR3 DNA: TGTGCCTGGAACAGGATTGCAGCTAACTATGGCTACACCTTC; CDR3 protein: CAWNRIAANYGYTF
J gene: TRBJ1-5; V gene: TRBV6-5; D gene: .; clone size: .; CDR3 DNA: TGTGCCAGCAGAGCCCGTAGCTCGCCCAATCAGCCCCAGCATTTT; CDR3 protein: CASRARSSPNQPQHF
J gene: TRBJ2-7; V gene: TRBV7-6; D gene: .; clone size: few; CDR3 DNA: TGTGCCAGCAGCGCAGGAGGGGACGAGCAGTACTTC; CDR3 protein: CASSAGGDEQYF
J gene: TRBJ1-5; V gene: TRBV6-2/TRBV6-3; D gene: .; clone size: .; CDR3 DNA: TGTGCCAGCAGTTTCACAGGGAATCAGCCCCAGCATTTT; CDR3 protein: CASSFTGNQPQHF
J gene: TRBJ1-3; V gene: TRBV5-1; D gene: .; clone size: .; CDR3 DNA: TGCGCCAGCAGCTTGGGGGCCCTCTCTGGAAACACCATATATTTT; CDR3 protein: CASSLGALSGNTIYF
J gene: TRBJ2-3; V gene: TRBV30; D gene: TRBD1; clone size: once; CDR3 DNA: TGTGCCTGGAGCCCCGGAACGGGACAGGGAAACCCAGATACGCAGTATTTT; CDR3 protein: CAWSPGTGQGNPDTQYF
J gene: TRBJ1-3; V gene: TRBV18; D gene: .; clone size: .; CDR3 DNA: TGTGCCAGCTCACCATCTGGGCCAGACTCTGGAAACACCATATATTTT; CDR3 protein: CASSPSGPDSGNTIYF
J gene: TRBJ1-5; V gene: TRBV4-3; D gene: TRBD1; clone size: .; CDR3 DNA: TGCGCCAGCAGCCAAGGGCCCGGGAAGGGGGCGAATCAGCCCCAGCATTTT; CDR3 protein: CASSQGPGKGANQPQHF
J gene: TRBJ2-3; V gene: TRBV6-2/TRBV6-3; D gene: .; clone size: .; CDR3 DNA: TGTGCCAGCAGTTACTCGATGACTGGAACAGATACGCAGTATTTT; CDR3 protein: CASSYSMTGTDTQYF
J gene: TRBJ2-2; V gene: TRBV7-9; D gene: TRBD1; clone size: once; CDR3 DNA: TGTGCCAGCAGCGACCAGGACAGGGTTACCGGGGAGCTGTTTTTT; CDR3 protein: CASSDQDRVTGELFF
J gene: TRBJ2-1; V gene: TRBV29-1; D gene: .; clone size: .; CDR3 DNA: TGCAGCGTTGTTTATGGACAGATTTACAATGAGCAGTTCTTC; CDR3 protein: CSVVYGQIYNEQFF
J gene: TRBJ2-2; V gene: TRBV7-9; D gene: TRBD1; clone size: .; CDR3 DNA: TGTGCCAGCAGCGCCCAGGGGGCCGGGGAGCTGTTTTTT; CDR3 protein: CASSAQGAGELFF
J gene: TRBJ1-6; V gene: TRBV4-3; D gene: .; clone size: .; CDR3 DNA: TGCGCCAGCAGCCAAGATGGGCCCATTTCACCCCTCCACTTT; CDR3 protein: CASSQDGPISPLHF
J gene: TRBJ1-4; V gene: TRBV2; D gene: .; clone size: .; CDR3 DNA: TGTGCCAGCAGTGCAAATGAAAAACTGTTTTTT; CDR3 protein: CASSANEKLFF
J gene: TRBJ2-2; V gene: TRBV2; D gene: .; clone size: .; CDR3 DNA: TGTGCCAGCGATATAGCGGACCGGAACACCGGGGAGCTGTTTTTT; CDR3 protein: CASDIADRNTGELFF
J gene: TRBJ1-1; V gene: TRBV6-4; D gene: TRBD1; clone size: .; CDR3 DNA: TGTGCCAGCAGTGACACGACAGCAACAGGGGTGAACACTGAAGCTTTCTTT; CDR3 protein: CASSDTTATGVNTEAFF
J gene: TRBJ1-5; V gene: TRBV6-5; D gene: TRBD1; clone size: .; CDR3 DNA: TGTGCCAGCAGGGCAGGGGGAGGTCAGCCCCAGCATTTT; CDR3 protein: CASRAGGGQPQHF
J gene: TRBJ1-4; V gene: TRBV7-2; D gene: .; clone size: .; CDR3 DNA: TGTGCCAGCAGCTTAGGGGAGATGGGAAATGAAAAACTGTTTTTT; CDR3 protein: CASSLGEMGNEKLFF
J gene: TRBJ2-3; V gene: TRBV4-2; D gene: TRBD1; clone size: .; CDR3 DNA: TGTGCCAGCAGCCAAGATTCCAACAGGGGGCGAGGAGATACGCAGTATTTT; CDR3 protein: CASSQDSNRGRGDTQYF
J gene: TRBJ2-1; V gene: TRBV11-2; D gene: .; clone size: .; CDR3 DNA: TGTGCCAGCAGCTCAGACTCAGGTTCGTACAATGAGCAGTTCTTC; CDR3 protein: CASSSDSGSYNEQFF
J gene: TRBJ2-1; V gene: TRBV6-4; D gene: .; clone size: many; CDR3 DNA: TGTGCCAGCAGTGGACAGGATCTCAATGAGCAGTTCTTC; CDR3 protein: CASSGQDLNEQFF
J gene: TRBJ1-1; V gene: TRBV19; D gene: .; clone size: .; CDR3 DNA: TGTGCCAGTAAAGGGGGGGGAGGAAACACTGAAGCTTTCTTT; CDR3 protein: CASKGGGGNTEAFF
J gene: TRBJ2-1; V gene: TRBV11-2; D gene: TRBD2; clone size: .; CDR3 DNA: TGTGCCAGCAGCCCCGGGACTAGCCCATACAATGAGCAGTTCTTC; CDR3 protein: CASSPGTSPYNEQFF
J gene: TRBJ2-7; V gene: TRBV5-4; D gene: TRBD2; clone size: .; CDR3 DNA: TGTGCCAGCTCCAAGACTAGCGGAAGCTCCTACGAGCAGTACTTC; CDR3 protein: CASSKTSGSSYEQYF
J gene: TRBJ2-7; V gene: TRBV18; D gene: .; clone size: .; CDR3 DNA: TGTGCCAGCTCACCAACCCAGTACGAGCAGTACTTC; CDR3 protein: CASSPTQYEQYF
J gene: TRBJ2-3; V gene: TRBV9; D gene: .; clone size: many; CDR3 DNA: TGTGCCAGCAGCGGGGCGCGTGCGTCGTATACTAGCACAGATACGCAGTATTTT; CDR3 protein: CASSGARASYTSTDTQYF
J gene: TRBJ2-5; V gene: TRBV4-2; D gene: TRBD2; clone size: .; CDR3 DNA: TGTGCCAGCAGCCAACGGACTAGCGGGGCCTCCGGAGAGACCCAGTACTTC; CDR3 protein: CASSQRTSGASGETQYF